The 28 T cell receptor beta chains listed next were all sequenced from one sample in a study of T cell responses to AZD1222 COVID-19 vaccine. The data were produced by immunoSEQ multiplex PCR, yet TCRdb's version contains in-frame clones alone and is incomplete. The data show fewer than 130,000 clones, with about 90% seen just once and 15% held by the top ten. Sequencing was performed on peripheral blood, taken 28 days after the second AZD1222 dose. These receptors were collected from an adult who received the AZD1222 COVID-19 vaccine.

This sequence joins TRBV7-8 and TRBJ1-2, with D unresolved. This CDR3 has 17 amino acids. Germline CDR1 and CDR2: SGHVS and FQNEAQ. V was trimmed by 5 bases and J by 0 bases, leaving 19 bases between them. The CDR3 DNA reads TGTGCCAGCAGCGCGGGGTATAAGGCACGCTCTAACTATGGCTACACCTTC. This sequence encodes CASSAGYKARSNYGYTF.

This chain joins TRBV28 and TRBJ2-4, with D unclear. Germline V gives CDR1 MDHEN, CDR2 SYDVKM. Trimming cost V 4 bases and J 0 bases, with 13 bases left between them. The CDR3 sequence is 16 residues long. The CDR3 protein is CASSSILILAKNIQYF. The CDR3 bases are TGTGCCAGCAGTTCGATACTTATTCTAGCCAAAAACATTCAGTACTTC.

This clone turned up a few times. CDR3 amino acids: CASSRKRTDSYGYTF. Here the CDR3 DNA reads TGTGCCAGCAGCCGGAAAAGGACGGATTCCTATGGCTACACCTTC. The genes are TRBV7-9 and TRBJ1-2, with D unclear. From germline, CDR1 is SEHNR and CDR2 FQNEAQ (reference sequence). Trimming cost V 5 bases and J 4 bases, with 17 bases left between them. CDR3 length: 15 residues. The variable domain in full, completed from reference TRBV7-9 and TRBJ1-2, reads DTGVSQNPRHKITKRGQNVTFRCDPISEHNRLYWYRQTLGQGPEFLTYFQNEAQLEKSRLLSDRFSAERPKGSFSTLEIQRTEQGDSAMYLCASSRKRTDSYGYTFGSGTRLTVV.

This rearrangement joins TRBV2 to TRBJ1-5, with a possible D match to TRBD1 (5 bases). There are 13 residues in the CDR3. Germline lookup yields CDR1 SNHLY and CDR2 FYNNEI. The ends were cut back, 5 bases at V and 5 bases at J, with 10 bases in the middle. The CDR3 region has the DNA TGTGCCAGCAGTCCCCGGACACATCAGCCCCAGCATTTT. Translating it yields CASSPRTHQPQHF.

The rearrangement joins TRBV12-3 or TRBV12-4 to TRBJ2-7; D might be TRBD1 (6 bases). V was cut by 5 bases and J by 6 bases, with 11 bases left in between. The CDR3 has 12 residues. The CDR3 DNA sequence: TGTGCCAGCAGTCAGGGGTTCCGCGAGCAGTACTTC. Its translation: CASSQGFREQYF.

The chain uses TRBV15 and TRBJ2-5, with D unresolved. The germline V gene has CDR1 LNHNV and CDR2 YYDKDF (reference sequence). V lost 5 bases and J lost 0, with 7 bases in between. The CDR3 has 13 amino acids. The CDR3 loop reads CATSGNHQETQYF. DNA of the CDR3: TGTGCCACCAGCGGGAACCACCAAGAGACCCAGTACTTC.

The chain carries TRBV6-5 and TRBJ2-5; 8 nucleotides match TRBD1. Trimming removed 6 bases from V and 4 bases from J; junction bases left unmatched: 7. Germline CDR1 MNHEY, CDR2 SVGAGI. The CDR3 extends over 14 amino acids. DNA of the CDR3: TGTGCCAGCAGCTATCAGGGGGCCGGAGAGACCCAGTACTTC. It translates to CASSYQGAGETQYF.

This sequence joins TRBV10-3 and TRBJ1-1; 9 positions agree with TRBD1. V trimming: 7 bases; J trimming: 4 bases; junction bases outside the gene matches: 7. The length of the CDR3 is 14 residues. CDR1 is ENHRY, CDR2 SYGVKD, per germline. CDR3 in amino acids: CAINPGQGSTEAFF. In nucleotides, the CDR3 is TGTGCCATCAACCCGGGACAGGGATCCACTGAAGCTTTCTTT.

This clone appeared once. Written as DNA, the CDR3 is TGTGCCAGCAGCCAAGACAGGGGGCGATCTGGCTACACCTTC. It translates to CASSQDRGRSGYTF. This chain uses TRBV4-2 with TRBJ1-2, with TRBD1 matching over 8 bases. The CDR3 runs 14 residues. V lost 0 bases and J lost 7; bases outside the gene matches: 4. Germline V gene lookup returns CDR1 LGHNA and CDR2 YNFKEQ.

The V call is TRBV27, the J call TRBJ2-1; no reliable D call. This CDR3 contains 11 residues. The V gene's germline CDR1 is MNHEY and CDR2 SMNVEV (reference sequence). The germline V and J ends were trimmed by 3 bases and 3 bases, with 0 bases remaining between them. The CDR3 spells CASSFYNEQFF. For the CDR3, the DNA is TGTGCCAGCAGTTTCTACAATGAGCAGTTCTTC.

This clone was picked up one time. The chain uses TRBV4-2 and TRBJ2-1; D is unclear. The CDR3 length is 16 residues. Germline CDR1 LGHNA, CDR2 YNFKEQ. V was shortened by 1 base and J by 7 bases, with 17 bases between the two germline ends. CDR3 region: CASSQVMDGIWNEQFF. The CDR3 nucleotides read TGTGCCAGCAGCCAAGTAATGGACGGCATATGGAATGAGCAGTTCTTC.

V and J are TRBV18 and TRBJ2-3, with 7 bases matching TRBD1. Germline lookup yields CDR1 KGHSH and CDR2 LQKENI. The CDR3 runs 16 residues. Trimming took 4 bases from V and 1 from J; bases not matched to a gene: 8. The CDR3 nucleotides are TGTGCCAGCTCACACAGCCCGACAGGGCGCACAGATACGCAGTATTTT. Residues: CASSHSPTGRTDTQYF.

The chain carries TRBV5-4 and TRBJ2-1; D is perhaps TRBD1 or TRBD2 (5 bases each). V lost 2 bases, J lost 5 bases, and 8 bases lay in between. Germline V CDR1 and CDR2: SGHNT, YYREEE (reference sequence). The CDR3 contains 13 residues. The CDR3 here is CASSFGGNNEQFF. Written as DNA, the CDR3 is TGTGCCAGCAGCTTTGGGGGTAACAATGAGCAGTTCTTC. Using reference TRBV5-4 and TRBJ2-1 for the parts outside the CDR3, the full variable domain is ETGVTQSPTHLIKTRGQQVTLRCSSQSGHNTVSWYQQALGQGPQFIFQYYREEENGRGNFPPRFSGLQFPNYSSELNVNALELDDSALYLCASSFGGNNEQFFGPGTRLTVL.

The chain carries TRBV23-1 and TRBJ2-7, with 8 positions matching TRBD1. TRBV23-1 belongs to the ORF category, with a function that is uncertain. V shed 2 bases, J shed 2 bases, and the junction held 20 bases outside the gene matches. The CDR3 length is 20 residues. CDR3 sequence: CASSQRFGGRGHDLTYEQYF. DNA of the CDR3: TGCGCCAGCAGTCAAAGATTTGGAGGCAGGGGGCATGACCTTACCTACGAGCAGTACTTC.

V and J are TRBV7-2 and TRBJ2-5; no firm D call. V was pared by 5 bases and J by 1 base, with 8 bases between. The CDR3 totals 13 residues. Per germline, CDR1 SGHTA and CDR2 FQGNSA. This CDR3 reads CASSPQLQETQYF. The CDR3 coding sequence is TGTGCCAGCAGCCCTCAACTCCAAGAGACCCAGTACTTC.

V and J are TRBV6-1 and TRBJ2-5; D gene unclear. Deletions cut 1 base from V and 2 bases from J, with 11 bases between. The germline gives CDR1 MNHNS, CDR2 SASEGT. This CDR3 is 15 amino acids long. CDR3 DNA: TGTGCCAGCAGTGAAGACATGGGTAAACAAGAGACCCAGTACTTC. It is translated as CASSEDMGKQETQYF.

The sample holds one count of this clone. CDR3 bases: TGTGCCAGCAGCCCCCAGGGTGGAGGCTACACCTTC. Translating gives CASSPQGGGYTF. The V call is TRBV7-9, the J call TRBJ1-2; D perhaps matches TRBD1 (5 bases). V dropped 5 bases and J dropped 8 bases, with 12 bases sitting between them. CDR3 length: 12 amino acids. Germline CDR1 reads SEHNR; CDR2 reads FQNEAQ (reference sequence).

V is TRBV3-1 (or the pseudogene TRBV3-2) and J is TRBJ1-2; 7 nucleotides agree with TRBD1. V was pared by 5 bases and J by 2 bases, with 8 bases of the junction left unmatched. Germline V gene data show CDR1 as LGHDT and CDR2 as YNNKEL (reference sequence). CDR3 length: 15 amino acids. The CDR3 loop is CASSSTSRGNYGYTF. The CDR3 DNA sequence: TGTGCCAGCAGCTCCACCAGCAGGGGGAACTATGGCTACACCTTC.

The chain employs TRBV15 and TRBJ2-7; 8 nucleotides line up with TRBD1. This CDR3 is 14 amino acids long. Germline lookup yields CDR1 LNHNV and CDR2 YYDKDF (reference sequence). The J segment lost 3 bases and the V segment lost 1 base, leaving 2 bases of the junction unmatched. The CDR3 reads CATSRAGGGYEQYF. The CDR3 region has the DNA TGTGCCACCAGCAGAGCAGGGGGCGGCTACGAGCAGTACTTC.

This sequence joins TRBV24-1 and TRBJ2-7, with TRBD1 identical over 8 bases. There are 16 residues in the CDR3. V lost 4 bases to trimming and J lost 5 bases; unmatched junction nucleotides: 12. Germline lookup yields CDR1 KGHDR and CDR2 SFDVKD. The chain's CDR3 is CATSDQSRTGIDEQYF. The CDR3 bases are TGTGCCACCAGTGACCAGAGCCGGACAGGGATCGACGAGCAGTACTTC.

The V gene is TRBV5-5, the J gene TRBJ1-2; a possible D gene is TRBD1 (6 bases). The germline CDR1 and CDR2 sequences are SGHKS and YYEKEE (reference sequence). The V end was cut by 1 base, the J end by 3 bases, with 10 bases between. CDR3 length: 14 residues. DNA of the CDR3: TGTGCCAGCAGCTTGCCTCGGACAGACTATGGCTACACCTTC. Residues: CASSLPRTDYGYTF.

V usage is TRBV7-2 and J usage is TRBJ1-5; no reliable D call. Germline V gene lookup returns CDR1 SGHTA and CDR2 FQGNSA. V gave up 2 bases and J gave up 5 bases, with 7 bases separating them. This CDR3 region has 13 residues. The CDR3 here is CASSLWRDQPQHF. Written as DNA, the CDR3 is TGTGCCAGCAGCTTATGGCGGGATCAGCCCCAGCATTTT.

The rearrangement joins TRBV5-1 to TRBJ1-4; possible D gene TRBD1, 5 bases. Germline V lookup: CDR1 SGHRS, CDR2 YFSETQ. V was pared by 0 bases and J by 8 bases, with 11 bases between. The CDR3 contains 14 residues. The CDR3 DNA reads as TGCGCCAGCAGCTTGGGGGGCAGTAGAGAAAAACTGTTTTTT. Translation: CASSLGGSREKLFF.

The count of this clone is one. The chain is built from TRBV29-1 and TRBJ2-1; TRBD1 matches at 8 bases. The CDR3 loop spans 13 amino acids. The germline V gene encodes CDR1 SQVTM and CDR2 ANQGSEA. After removal of 7 bases from V and 6 bases from J, the junction contained 8 bases not matched to a gene. The CDR3 sequence is CSAGQAGGNEQFF. The CDR3 DNA is TGCAGCGCGGGACAGGCTGGGGGCAATGAGCAGTTCTTC.

CDR3 protein: CASSKGQPPNEQYF. The CDR3 DNA reads as TGTGCCAGCAGTAAGGGACAGCCCCCTAACGAGCAGTACTTC. This chain joins TRBV6-2 or TRBV6-3 and TRBJ2-7; 7 nucleotides align to TRBD1. The junction had 9 bases not matched to a gene; V was cut back by 5 bases and J by 5 bases. The CDR3 has 14 amino acids. Germline V gene lookup returns CDR1 MNHEY and CDR2 SVGEGT.

The chain uses TRBV28 and TRBJ2-7; TRBD2 agrees at 7 bases. V trimming: 5 bases; J trimming: 4 bases; junction bases outside the gene matches: 14. This CDR3 comprises 16 residues. Germline lookup yields CDR1 MDHEN and CDR2 SYDVKM. Here the CDR3 DNA reads TGTGCCAGCAGTGGGGCCTGGGCGGGAGAAGAGTACGAGCAGTACTTC. Protein sequence: CASSGAWAGEEYEQYF. The whole variable domain, filled in from reference TRBV28 and TRBJ2-7, reads DVKVTQSSRYLVKRTGEKVFLECVQDMDHENMFWYRQDPGLGLRLIYFSYDVKMKEKGDIPEGYSVSREKKERFSLILESASTNQTSMYLCASSGAWAGEEYEQYFGPGTRLTVT.

This rearrangement joins TRBV6-5 to TRBJ2-5; TRBD2 aligns across 11 bases. The CDR3 is 14 residues long. V lost 6 bases, J lost 5 bases, and 5 bases stayed unmatched. Germline V gives CDR1 MNHEY, CDR2 SVGAGI. In DNA, the CDR3 is TGTGCCAGCAGAAAAGCTAGCGGGAGGGAGACCCAGTACTTC. As protein: CASRKASGRETQYF.

Only one count was recorded for this clone. The rearrangement links TRBV5-1 to TRBJ1-1, with 9 bases lining up with TRBD1. Per the germline V gene, CDR1 is SGHRS and CDR2 is YFSETQ. CDR3 length: 15 amino acids. V lost 2 bases, J lost 7 bases, and 9 bases stayed unmatched. CDR3 protein: CASSLNTGTGSEAFF. In nucleotides, the CDR3 is TGCGCCAGCAGCTTAAATACCGGGACAGGGAGTGAAGCTTTCTTT. Variable domain in full (rest from reference TRBV5-1 and TRBJ1-1): KAGVTQTPRYLIKTRGQQVTLSCSPISGHRSVSWYQQTPGQGLQFLFEYFSETQRNKGNFPGRFSGRQFSNSRSEMNVSTLELGDSALYLCASSLNTGTGSEAFFGQGTRLTVV.